This TCR beta chain was documented in a study of blood T cell repertoires in COVID-19. Study-wide background: The origin of the acute and convalescent COVID-19 samples was the United States, Italy and Spain. From T cells, B-cell-depleted T cells, or PBMCs came the material, which was cDNA or gDNA.

CDR3 size: 15 residues. Between the trimmed V and J ends, which lost 5 bases and 7 bases, there was a span of 15 bases. Looked up from germline, CDR1 is MNHEY and CDR2 is SMNVEV (reference sequence). Original processing methods: Estimates of nucleated cell counts were drawn from the amplification of reference gene primers. Only in-frame clones appear in the TCRdb table, and some are missing; sequencing was by immunoSEQ multiplex PCR. From that table come the V and J calls and clone size; the DNA was used to work out D and trimming. The sample holds 100,000 to 150,000 clones; about 83% are singletons and the top ten take approximately 12%.

J is TRBJ1-6 and V is TRBV27, with D perhaps matching TRBD1 (5 bases). The sequenced sample consisted of peripheral blood. This TCR was recovered from a man aged 55 to 70 with acute or convalescent COVID-19. The CDR3 is CASSQAGETNSPLHF. For the CDR3, the DNA is TGTGCCAGCAGTCAGGCGGGGGAAACAAATTCACCCCTCCACTTT.